The 21 T cell receptor beta chains listed next were all sequenced from one sample in a study of shared clonotypes between healthy human individuals (TCRdb year 2020). The method was the immunoSEQ multiplex PCR assay. TCRdb re-hosts the immuneACCESS table, in-frame sequences only. Its copies lack some clones; in the studies checked, an unresolved V gene accounts for under half of them, and the cause for the rest is not known. Here the sample has around 1.1 million clones; approximately 80% occur a single time. The ten largest clonotypes hold roughly 0.65% of the sample. Input material: memory CD4+ T cells from PBMCs. The sample's cell subset or site, from its label and the paper: CD45RA-negative fraction. These receptor sequences come from a man between 18 and 35 years old in good health. Some clones in this sample may be carry-over from other donors' samples.

V and J are TRBV9 and TRBJ1-1, with 7 bases fitting TRBD1. The CDR3 runs to 12 residues. The junction had 5 bases not matched to a gene; V was cut back by 7 bases and J by 5 bases. CDR1 is SGDLS and CDR2 is YYNGEE in the germline V gene. CDR3 in amino acids: CASGSTGTEAFF. In DNA, the CDR3 is TGTGCCAGCGGATCGACAGGGACTGAAGCTTTCTTT.

V usage is TRBV27 and J usage is TRBJ1-2, with unresolved D. The CDR3 has 13 residues. Per the germline V gene, CDR1 is MNHEY and CDR2 is SMNVEV (reference sequence). V gave up 6 bases and J gave up 9 bases, with 17 bases separating them. The CDR3 region is CASSLRLGGSYTF. The CDR3 region has the DNA TGTGCCAGCAGCCTGAGGCTCGGTGGGAGCTACACCTTC.

This clone was seen a single time. The V call is TRBV4-1, the J call TRBJ1-2; D perhaps matches TRBD1 (5 bases). Germline assignment: CDR1 MGHRA and CDR2 YSYEKL. The CDR3 runs to 15 residues. Trimming pared 1 base from V and 13 bases from J, leaving 22 bases between. CDR3 bases: TGCGCCAGCAGCCAAGTAGTGAGACAGCCCGTTTTTGGCACCTTC. Residues: CASSQVVRQPVFGTF.

This sequence joins TRBV5-1 and TRBJ1-2; D gene unclear. This CDR3 region has 16 residues. Trimming took off 2 bases at V and 0 bases at J, with 14 bases between the two ends. Germline CDR1 reads SGHRS; CDR2 reads YFSETQ. CDR3 sequence: CASSFGGALTNYGYTF. The CDR3, as DNA: TGCGCCAGCAGCTTCGGCGGAGCCCTAACTAACTATGGCTACACCTTC.

The chain uses TRBV20-1 and TRBJ2-3; no reliable D call. The V end lost 8 bases, the J end lost 6 bases, and 12 bases lay between the germline ends. Germline CDR1 DFQATT, CDR2 SNEGSKA (reference sequence). The CDR3 loop spans 11 amino acids. CDR3 sequence reads: CSLQLLDTQYF. For the CDR3, the DNA is TGCAGTCTACAACTCTTGGATACGCAGTATTTT.

This chain joins TRBV5-1 and TRBJ2-2; D may be TRBD2 (5 bases). Trimming shortened V by 4 bases and J by 0 bases, and 13 bases separated the two germline ends. The germline V gene encodes CDR1 SGHRS and CDR2 YFSETQ. The CDR3 contains 16 residues. The CDR3 coding sequence is TGCGCCAGCAGCCTCCGAGGGTTCGCGAACACCGGGGAGCTGTTTTTT. It encodes CASSLRGFANTGELFF. The full variable domain, with the rest looked up from reference TRBV5-1 and TRBJ2-2, is KAGVTQTPRYLIKTRGQQVTLSCSPISGHRSVSWYQQTPGQGLQFLFEYFSETQRNKGNFPGRFSGRQFSNSRSEMNVSTLELGDSALYLCASSLRGFANTGELFFGEGSRLTVL.

In this sample, this clone turned up a few times. The same CDR3 arises from other DNA sequences in this sample as well. The genes are TRBV5-1 and TRBJ2-1; TRBD2 might be the D (6 bases). V dropped 0 bases and J dropped 0 bases, with 7 bases sitting between them. This CDR3 spans 15 amino acids. The germline V gene encodes CDR1 SGHRS and CDR2 YFSETQ. This chain's CDR3 is CASSLVADSYNEQFF. DNA of the CDR3: TGCGCCAGCAGCTTGGTAGCGGACTCCTACAATGAGCAGTTCTTC.

DNA for the CDR3: TGTGCCAGCAGCGCTATCCTAGCGGGAGCGGCCGGGGAGCTGTTTTTT. It specifies CASSAILAGAAGELFF. The rearrangement links TRBV9 to TRBJ2-2; 10 nucleotides match TRBD2. V trimming: 3 bases; J trimming: 6 bases; junction bases outside the gene matches: 8. Germline CDR1 is SGDLS and CDR2 is YYNGEE. This CDR3 has 16 residues.

This chain links TRBV28 with TRBJ2-7; the D is unclear. Germline V gene sequence: CDR1 MDHEN, CDR2 SYDVKM. The CDR3 spans 12 residues. Trimming pared 5 bases from V and 6 bases from J, leaving 11 bases between. In DNA, the CDR3 is TGTGCCAGCAGTCCCCAATGGGGCGAGCAGTACTTC. The encoded protein is CASSPQWGEQYF.

This chain joins TRBV6-1 and TRBJ1-1; TRBD1 is a possible D gene (6 bases). This CDR3 region has 15 residues. With 8 bases removed from V and 11 bases from J, the gap between germline ends came to 27 bases. Per the germline V gene, CDR1 is MNHNS and CDR2 is SASEGT. CDR3 bases: TGTGCCAGCCGCGCATGGACCAACAGGGACGCCGCGGCTTTCTTT. Its protein is CASRAWTNRDAAAFF.

V is TRBV6-4 and J is TRBJ2-1; 7 bases are a match to TRBD2. The CDR3 is made up of 13 amino acids. The germline V gene encodes CDR1 MRHNA and CDR2 SNTAGT. With 4 bases clipped from V and 9 bases from J, the junction kept 6 bases outside the gene matches. The DNA of the CDR3 is TGTGCCAGCAGTGTCGCCCCGGGGGGTGAGCAGTTCTTC. Translating gives CASSVAPGGEQFF.

The V call is TRBV11-3, the J call TRBJ1-1; 7 bases map to TRBD1. V trimming: 6 bases; J trimming: 0 bases; junction bases outside the gene matches: 4. The CDR3 has 14 amino acids. In germline, CDR1 is SGHNT, CDR2 YENEEA. CDR3 nucleotides: TGTGCCAGCAGGCGGACAGGCCTGAACACTGAAGCTTTCTTT. Translated, it gives CASRRTGLNTEAFF. The full variable domain, in which reference TRBV11-3 and TRBJ1-1 provide the parts outside the CDR3, is EAGVVQSPRYKIIEKKQPVAFWCNPISGHNTLYWYLQNLGQGPELLIRYENEEAVDDSQLPKDRFSAERLKGVDSTLKIQPAELGDSAVYLCASRRTGLNTEAFFGQGTRLTVV.

V gene TRBV18 combines with J gene TRBJ1-1; D is perhaps TRBD1 (5 bases). This CDR3 spans 14 amino acids. Per the germline V gene, CDR1 is KGHSH and CDR2 is LQKENI. The ends were cut back, 3 bases at V and 4 bases at J, with 12 bases in the middle. CDR3 loop: CASSPGGSGTEAFF. Here the CDR3 DNA reads TGTGCCAGCTCACCGGGGGGAAGCGGCACTGAAGCTTTCTTT.

The gene calls are TRBV11-1 and TRBJ2-1; TRBD2 matches at 9 bases. The CDR3 runs 16 residues. The V gene's germline CDR1 is SGHAT and CDR2 FQDESV (reference sequence). With 2 bases clipped from V and 4 bases from J, the junction kept 6 bases outside the gene matches. CDR3 sequence: CASSLRWREGYNEQFF. Here the CDR3 DNA reads TGTGCCAGCAGCTTAAGGTGGCGGGAGGGGTACAATGAGCAGTTCTTC. The entire variable domain, with the rest obtained from reference TRBV11-1 and TRBJ2-1, is as follows: EAEVAQSPRYKITEKSQAVAFWCDPISGHATLYWYRQILGQGPELLVQFQDESVVDDSQLPKDRFSAERLKGVDSTLKIQPAELGDSAMYLCASSLRWREGYNEQFFGPGTRLTVL.

The rearrangement links TRBV7-9 to TRBJ1-2; a weak D match, TRBD1 (5 bases). Germline values: CDR1 SEHNR, CDR2 FQNEAQ (reference sequence). Trimming shortened V by 5 bases and J by 3 bases, and 22 bases separated the two germline ends. CDR3 length: 17 residues. Written as DNA, the CDR3 is TGTGCCAGCAGCCCTACAGAACCGACAGTACGGGACTATGGCTACACCTTC. Translated: CASSPTEPTVRDYGYTF.

This sequence joins TRBV7-8 and TRBJ2-5, with unresolved D. This CDR3 is 13 amino acids long. Germline CDR1 and CDR2: SGHVS and FQNEAQ. V lost 3 bases and J 4 bases, leaving 9 bases between the germline ends. CDR3 amino acids: CASSFDISETQYF. The CDR3 DNA follows: TGTGCCAGCAGCTTTGATATTTCAGAGACCCAGTACTTC.

This clone was found many times. The genes are TRBV19 and TRBJ1-5; tentative D call: TRBD1 (6 bases). Germline V gives CDR1 LNHDA, CDR2 SQIVND (reference sequence). The length of the CDR3 is 14 residues. The V end lost 5 bases, the J end lost 4 bases, and 12 bases lay between the germline ends. The CDR3 loop reads CASSPNRENQPQHF. The CDR3 DNA is TGTGCCAGTAGTCCTAACAGGGAAAATCAGCCCCAGCATTTT.

The V gene is TRBV5-8, the J gene TRBJ2-2; D is possibly TRBD2 (6 bases). The V end was cut by 1 base, the J end by 5 bases, with 15 bases between. This CDR3 contains 16 residues. Germline loops: CDR1 SGHTS, CDR2 YDEGEE. The CDR3 spells CASSLYGRKGTGELFF. The CDR3, as DNA: TGTGCCAGCAGCTTGTACGGGAGAAAGGGGACCGGGGAGCTGTTTTTT.

This sequence joins TRBV11-1 and TRBJ2-3; no clear D gene. Trimming left V 5 bases short and J 6 bases short, with 21 bases between. CDR1 and CDR2 (germline): SGHAT, FQDESV (reference sequence). This CDR3 is 16 amino acids long. CDR3 region: CASSLRWGDLGDTQYF. The CDR3 DNA sequence: TGTGCCAGCAGCCTCCGTTGGGGTGACTTGGGGGATACGCAGTATTTT.

This rearrangement joins TRBV18 to TRBJ2-7; 13 positions agree with TRBD2. From germline, CDR1 is KGHSH and CDR2 LQKENI. The CDR3 covers 16 residues. The V and J ends lost 4 bases and 5 bases, in that order; junction bases with no gene match: 8. The CDR3, as DNA: TGTGCCAGCTCACTAGGACTAGCGGGGGCAGGAGACGAGCAGTACTTC. Amino acids: CASSLGLAGAGDEQYF.

This clone has a single count. The rearrangement uses TRBV5-1 and TRBJ2-3, with D possibly being TRBD2 (5 bases). The germline V and J ends were trimmed by 1 base and 3 bases, with 15 bases remaining between them. The germline gives CDR1 SGHRS, CDR2 YFSETQ. The CDR3 covers 16 residues. The CDR3 is CASSLQLARKTDTQYF. In nucleotides, the CDR3 is TGCGCCAGCAGCTTGCAATTAGCGCGGAAGACAGATACGCAGTATTTT.